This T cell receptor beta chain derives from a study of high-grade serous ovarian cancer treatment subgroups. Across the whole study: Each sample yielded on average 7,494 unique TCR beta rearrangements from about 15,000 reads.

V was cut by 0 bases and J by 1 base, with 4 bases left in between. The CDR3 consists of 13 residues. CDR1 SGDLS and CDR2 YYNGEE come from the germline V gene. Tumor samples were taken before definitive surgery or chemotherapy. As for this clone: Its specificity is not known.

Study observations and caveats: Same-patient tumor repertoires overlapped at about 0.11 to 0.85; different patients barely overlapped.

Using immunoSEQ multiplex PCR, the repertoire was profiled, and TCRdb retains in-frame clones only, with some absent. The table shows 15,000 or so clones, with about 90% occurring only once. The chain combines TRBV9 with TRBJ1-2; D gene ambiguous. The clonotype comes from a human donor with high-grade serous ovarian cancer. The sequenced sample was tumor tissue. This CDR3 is CASSVGVNYGYTF. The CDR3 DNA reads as TGTGCCAGCAGCGTAGGGGTTAACTATGGCTACACCTTC. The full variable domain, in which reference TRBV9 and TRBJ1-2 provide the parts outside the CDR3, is DSGVTQTPKHLITATGQRVTLRCSPRSGDLSVYWYQQSLDQGLQFLIQYYNGEERAKGNILERFSAQQFPDLHSELNLSSLELGDSALYFCASSVGVNYGYTFGSGTRLTVV.